These T cell receptor beta chains were read from a single sample in a study of Graves' ophthalmopathy and Graves' hyperthyroidism. TCRdb reprocessed the multiplex PCR reads with MiXCR, giving one entry per CDR3 protein. The sample has 200,000 to 250,000 distinct CDR3 sequences, 20% to 25% seen once. Specimen: peripheral blood. These receptors all stem from a woman between 45 and 65 years old with Graves' ophthalmopathy. The CDR3 runs from the conserved cysteine through the conserved F or W. Fields, in order: V gene, clone size, J gene, D gene, CDR3 protein, CDR3 DNA. A D gene is named only where the DNA matches it firmly. Part of the rows lack a size; the others show once, few, many or a class for expanded clones.

>TRBV2|many|TRBJ2-6|-
CASSPFGRSGANVLTF
TGTGCCAGCAGCCCGTTCGGACGGTCTGGGGCCAACGTCCTGACTTTC
>TRBV30|many|TRBJ2-5|TRBD2
CAGTGTRQETQYF
TGTGCCGGAACCGGGACTAGACAAGAGACCCAGTACTTC
>TRBV20-1|many|TRBJ2-7|TRBD2
CSARKRGASGNYEQYF
TGCAGTGCTAGAAAAAGAGGAGCTAGCGGAAACTACGAGCAGTACTTC
>TRBV19|many|TRBJ1-2|-
CASSTQGANYGYTF
TGTGCCAGTAGTACACAGGGAGCTAACTATGGCTACACCTTC
>TRBV6-2/TRBV6-3|many|TRBJ2-7|-
CASSWGGRGYYEQYF
TGTGCCAGCAGTTGGGGAGGCCGGGGATATTACGAGCAGTACTTC
>TRBV6-5|many|TRBJ2-5|-
CASARVPYQETQYF
TGTGCCAGCGCCAGAGTACCGTACCAAGAGACCCAGTACTTC
>TRBV28|-|TRBJ2-5|-
CASSPLGLEETQYF
TGTGCCAGCAGTCCCCTTGGCCTCGAAGAGACCCAGTACTTC
>TRBV4-1|-|TRBJ2-7|TRBD2
CASSQGTSGRGLSYEQYF
TGCGCCAGCAGCCAAGGGACTAGCGGGAGGGGTCTGTCCTACGAGCAGTACTTC
>TRBV24-1|many|TRBJ1-1|-
CATSDSRVESGRVRTEAFF
TGTGCCACCAGTGATTCCCGAGTTGAGTCAGGGCGGGTTAGAACTGAAGCTTTCTTT
>TRBV11-2|-|TRBJ2-5|-
CSSSPVLEETQYF
TGTTCCAGCAGCCCCGTATTGGAAGAGACCCAGTACTTC
>TRBV6-5|few|TRBJ2-7|TRBD2
CASSSGRGSGYEQYF
TGTGCCAGCAGTTCGGGGAGGGGAAGTGGCTACGAGCAGTACTTC
>TRBV27|-|TRBJ2-5|-
CASSLSMARRETQYF
TGTGCCAGCAGTTTATCCATGGCGCGTCGGGAGACCCAGTACTTC
>TRBV12-3/TRBV12-4|-|TRBJ2-7|-
CASSSRDVEQYF
TGTGCCAGCAGTTCTCGGGACGTCGAGCAGTACTTC
>TRBV12-3/TRBV12-4|many|TRBJ1-6|TRBD1
CASSVGQGYSPLHF
TGTGCCAGCAGTGTCGGACAGGGGTATTCACCCCTCCACTTT
>TRBV29-1|few|TRBJ2-2|-
CSAGVGRELFF
TGCAGCGCTGGAGTGGGTCGAGAGCTGTTTTTT
>TRBV3-1|few|TRBJ1-2|-
CASSQDRDYGYTF
TGTGCCAGCAGCCAAGACAGGGACTATGGCTACACCTTC
>TRBV7-9|few|TRBJ2-5|-
CASSLKVVIQETQYF
TGTGCCAGCAGCTTAAAGGTTGTCATTCAAGAGACCCAGTACTTC
>TRBV18|-|TRBJ2-7|-
CASSPPFAGSGEQYF
TGTGCCAGCTCACCACCGTTTGCGGGATCGGGCGAGCAGTACTTC
>TRBV18|few|TRBJ2-7|TRBD1
CASSPVGTGSYEQYF
TGTGCCAGCTCACCTGTCGGGACAGGGTCCTACGAGCAGTACTTC
>TRBV18|many|TRBJ2-5|-
CASSPRMTQETQYF
TGTGCCAGCTCACCTCGCATGACCCAAGAGACCCAGTACTTC
>TRBV7-2|many|TRBJ2-7|-
CASSTQRVQYF
TGTGCCAGCAGCACCCAAAGAGTGCAGTACTTC
>TRBV25-1|-|TRBJ1-1|TRBD1
CASSDSPGTALNTEAFF
TGTGCCAGCAGTGATAGCCCCGGGACAGCCCTGAACACTGAAGCTTTCTTT
>TRBV5-1|many|TRBJ2-7|TRBD2
CASRDSGRSEQYF
TGCGCCAGCCGCGACAGCGGGAGATCCGAGCAGTACTTC
>TRBV3-1|many|TRBJ2-7|TRBD2
CASSATTSGSSEQYF
TGTGCCAGCAGCGCCACGACTAGCGGGTCAAGCGAGCAGTACTTC
>TRBV5-1|many|TRBJ1-1|TRBD1
CASSVTGAEAFF
TGCGCCAGCAGCGTGACAGGGGCTGAAGCTTTCTTT
>TRBV20-1|many|TRBJ1-1|-
CSAQLNTEAFF
TGCAGTGCTCAGCTGAACACTGAAGCTTTCTTT
>TRBV19|-|TRBJ1-5|-
CASSWWVNQPQHF
TGTGCCAGTAGTTGGTGGGTCAATCAGCCCCAGCATTTT
>TRBV2|-|TRBJ2-7|-
CASSVTLYEQYF
TGTGCCAGCAGTGTTACCCTCTACGAGCAGTACTTC
>TRBV20-1|many|TRBJ2-7|-
CSASPGLLQGYEQYF
TGCAGTGCTAGCCCCGGACTGCTACAAGGGTACGAGCAGTACTTC
>TRBV12-3/TRBV12-4|many|TRBJ1-5|-
CATSNGEWEPQHF
TGTGCCACCTCGAACGGGGAGTGGGAGCCCCAGCATTTT
>TRBV20-1|many|TRBJ2-4|-
CSASRPGLAKNIQYF
TGCAGTGCTAGTCGGCCGGGACTAGCCAAAAACATTCAGTACTTC
>TRBV24-1|many|TRBJ1-3|-
CATSDPTMGGNTIYF
TGTGCCACCAGTGACCCGACGATGGGGGGAAACACCATATATTTT
>TRBV5-1|many|TRBJ1-6|TRBD1
CASSFGTGSYNSPLHF
TGCGCCAGCAGCTTCGGGACAGGGTCCTATAATTCACCCCTCCACTTT